This T cell receptor (beta chain) was captured by sequencing in a study of Graves' ophthalmopathy and Graves' hyperthyroidism. RNA transcripts provided the template for amplifying TCR beta CDR3 regions. RT-PCR was first run with HTBI primers, then multiplex PCR in a second round. TCRdb re-derived calls from the multiplex PCR reads in MiXCR, one entry per CDR3 protein. This sample has under 250,000 distinct CDR3 sequences, with 20% to 25% found just once. CDR3 length equals 16 residues. Trimming took 1 base from V and 1 from J, leaving 12 bases between them. Germline V gene lookup returns CDR1 KGHDR and CDR2 SFDVKD.

This rearrangement joins TRBV24-1 to TRBJ2-5; D unclear. The specimen sequenced was peripheral blood. This receptor was identified in a woman aged 45-60 years with Graves' ophthalmopathy. The DNA of the CDR3 is TGTGCCACCAGTGATTTCAAATGGACCGGCCAAGAGACCCAGTACTTC. Its protein product is CATSDFKWTGQETQYF.